A single sample gave rise to the 11 T cell receptor beta chains below, sequenced in a study of graft-versus-host responses after intestinal transplantation. Sequencing was performed with immunoSEQ multiplex PCR; in TCRdb, only in-frame clones are kept and a portion is missing. The sample contains about 84,000 clones, approximately 90% of which appear only once. Their specific antigens are unknown. The specimen comprised unstimulated CD4+ T cells sorted from spleen or lymph node cells, sampled before transplant. These receptors came from a human donor who was the organ donor for an intestinal transplant.

This sequence joins TRBV11-2 and TRBJ2-1; 7 bases are shared with TRBD2. Germline V CDR1 and CDR2: SGHAT, FQNNGV. Trimming removed 1 base from V and 1 base from J; junction bases left unmatched: 7. The CDR3 covers 17 residues. CDR3 sequence reads: CASSLVGYGRSYNEQFF. CDR3 in DNA: TGTGCCAGCAGCTTAGTAGGTTACGGGAGGTCCTACAATGAGCAGTTCTTC.

The J gene is TRBJ1-2, the V gene TRBV5-6, with a tentative D call TRBD1 (6 bases). V was cut by 3 bases and J by 5 bases, with 14 bases left in between. CDR1 SGHDT and CDR2 YYEEEE come from the germline V gene. CDR3 length: 14 amino acids. The CDR3 DNA follows: TGTGCCAGCAGCTGGAGGACAGTCCTTTATGGCTACACCTTC. It yields the protein CASSWRTVLYGYTF.

The chain recombines TRBV6-1 with TRBJ1-5; perhaps TRBD1 as D (6 bases). V dropped 5 bases and J dropped 5 bases, with 13 bases sitting between them. Germline V CDR1 and CDR2: MNHNS, SASEGT. CDR3 length equals 14 residues. DNA of the CDR3: TGTGCCAGCAGTCTGGACAGTTTTGATCAGCCCCAGCATTTT. Residues: CASSLDSFDQPQHF.

This chain joins TRBV7-8 and TRBJ2-7; TRBD2 is a possible D gene (7 bases). CDR3 length: 14 amino acids. V was shortened by 7 bases and J by 2 bases, with 15 bases between the two germline ends. Germline assignment: CDR1 SGHVS and CDR2 FQNEAQ. CDR3 sequence: CASNNREGTYEQYF. The CDR3 DNA reads TGTGCCAGCAACAACAGGGAGGGAACCTACGAGCAGTACTTC.

The chain is built from TRBV27 and TRBJ2-5; TRBD2 agrees at 14 bases. The ends lost 5 bases at V and 5 bases at J; junction bases unmatched: 7. In germline, CDR1 is MNHEY, CDR2 SMNVEV (reference sequence). The CDR3 has 16 residues. The CDR3 DNA reads as TGTGCCAGCAGTCCTCTCCGACTAGCGGGAGGGGAGACCCAGTACTTC. As protein: CASSPLRLAGGETQYF.

As to this clone: The junction differs from germline at one of its ends, possibly a read error. This chain joins TRBV14 and TRBJ2-1; D might be TRBD2 (6 bases). Germline values: CDR1 SGHDN, CDR2 FVKESK. The CDR3 runs 15 residues. The DNA for the CDR3 is TGTGCCAGCAGACAAGCGGGCCGGGGATACAATGAGCAGTTCTTC. Translating gives CASRQAGRGYNEQFF. Based on the CDR3 plus reference TRBV14 and TRBJ2-1, the full variable domain is EAGVTQFPSHSVIEKGQTVTLRCDPISGHDNLYWYRRVMGKEIKFLLHFVKESKQDESGMPNNRFLAERTGGTYSTLKVQPAELEDSGVYFCASRQAGRGYNEQFFGPGTRLTVL.

The V call is TRBV7-8, the J call TRBJ2-3, with D possibly being TRBD1 (5 bases). V was shortened by 1 base and J by 0 bases, with 8 bases between the two germline ends. The CDR3 length is 15 residues. Germline lookup yields CDR1 SGHVS and CDR2 FQNEAQ. CDR3 coding DNA: TGTGCCAGCAGCTTAGAAGGGGCGAGCACAGATACGCAGTATTTT. This sequence encodes CASSLEGASTDTQYF.

The chain joins TRBV7-9 to TRBJ2-1; 12 bases align to TRBD2. The ends lost 5 bases at V and 5 bases at J; junction bases unmatched: 4. This CDR3 spans 15 amino acids. Germline V gives CDR1 SEHNR, CDR2 FQNEAQ (reference sequence). CDR3 amino acids: CASSLLAGGDNEQFF. The CDR3 DNA reads as TGTGCCAGCAGCCTACTAGCGGGAGGAGACAATGAGCAGTTCTTC.

V is TRBV14 and J is TRBJ1-4; 9 bases line up with TRBD1. CDR1 and CDR2 (germline): SGHDN, FVKESK. CDR3 size: 16 residues. Unmatched junction bases numbered 2, after V lost 1 base and J lost 2 bases. CDR3 DNA sequence: TGTGCCAGCAGCCAAGTACAGGGGGCCACTAATGAAAAACTGTTTTTT. It encodes CASSQVQGATNEKLFF. The full variable domain, its missing parts supplied by reference TRBV14 and TRBJ1-4, is EAGVTQFPSHSVIEKGQTVTLRCDPISGHDNLYWYRRVMGKEIKFLLHFVKESKQDESGMPNNRFLAERTGGTYSTLKVQPAELEDSGVYFCASSQVQGATNEKLFFGSGTQLSVL.

V and J are TRBV11-3 and TRBJ2-7; possibly TRBD2 for D (6 bases). The CDR3 contains 13 residues. V lost 5 bases and J 5 bases, leaving 13 bases between the germline ends. Germline V gene lookup returns CDR1 SGHNT and CDR2 YENEEA. CDR3 sequence (DNA): TGTGCCAGCAGCCCGCTAGCGCCTAACGAGCAGTACTTC. Its translation: CASSPLAPNEQYF. Supplemented by reference TRBV11-3 and TRBJ2-7, the full variable domain reads EAGVVQSPRYKIIEKKQPVAFWCNPISGHNTLYWYLQNLGQGPELLIRYENEEAVDDSQLPKDRFSAERLKGVDSTLKIQPAELGDSAVYLCASSPLAPNEQYFGPGTRLTVT.

The CDR3 reads CASSRGEADTQYF. The DNA for the CDR3 is TGTGCCAGCAGCCGGGGAGAGGCAGATACGCAGTATTTT. The chain uses TRBV11-3 and TRBJ2-3; D possibly corresponds to TRBD2 (5 bases). The germline CDR1 and CDR2 sequences are SGHNT and YENEEA. With 5 bases removed from V and 4 bases from J, the gap between germline ends came to 10 bases. The length of the CDR3 is 13 residues.